Sequencing of this TCR beta chain was carried out in a study of T cell changes during pregnancy in multiple sclerosis. The table came from immunoSEQ multiplex PCR; TCRdb's copy has only in-frame clones and leaves some out. The sample lists around 19,000 clones, 70% to 90% occurring once. Germline assignment: CDR1 LNHDA and CDR2 SQIVND (reference sequence). V was pared by 7 bases and J by 6 bases, with 11 bases of the junction left unmatched. The CDR3 has 14 residues. The chain has TRBV19 and TRBJ1-2; 7 nucleotides align to TRBD1. The source was CD8+ T cells from peripheral blood mononuclear cells, collected after pregnancy. This sequence originates from a female donor in good health, enrolled as a control in a pregnancy study. The CDR3 loop reads CASTAVRQGDGYTF. The CDR3 nucleotides are TGTGCCAGTACCGCCGTCCGACAGGGAGATGGCTACACCTTC. The full variable domain, rest sourced from reference TRBV19 and TRBJ1-2, is DGGITQSPKYLFRKEGQNVTLSCEQNLNHDAMYWYRQDPGQGLRLIYYSQIVNDFQKGDIAEGYSVSREKKESFPLTVTSAQKNPTAFYLCASTAVRQGDGYTFGSGTRLTVV.